Detailed here is one T cell receptor (beta chain). The protocol was immunoSEQ multiplex PCR, while the TCRdb copy is restricted to in-frame clones and leaves out a portion. The sample lists 150,000 to 200,000 clones; around 91% were seen once. This specimen belongs to a study of control samples from healthy donors and cancer patients. The length of the CDR3 is 16 residues. The germline V gene has CDR1 SEHNR and CDR2 FQNEAQ (reference sequence). Trimming pared 5 bases from V and 7 bases from J, leaving 22 bases between. The chain employs TRBV7-9 and TRBJ2-3, with D uncertain. Sequencing was carried out using blood. The sequence was collected from a woman aged 45-65 years in good health. The CDR3 reads CASSRFPVGPPNTQYF. For the CDR3, the DNA is TGTGCCAGCAGCCGATTCCCAGTAGGCCCGCCGAATACGCAGTATTTT.